Sequencing of this T cell receptor (beta chain) was carried out in a study of cytomegalovirus exposure and HLA in healthy donors. Study findings and constraints: The study reported that TCR beta sequences accurately predicted HLA-A and HLA-B alleles in most subjects. Later on, an analysis showed TCR association rates differing by HLA locus, with DRB1 the most and HLA-C the fewest. Productive rates of about 90% or about 30% were seen for most TCR beta V segments in an earlier analysis. The authors judged a highly shared variant cluster likely a sequencing artifact.

V shed 1 base, J shed 1 base, and the junction held 11 bases outside the gene matches. Germline V gene lookup returns CDR1 SEHNR and CDR2 FQNEAQ (reference sequence). The CDR3 loop spans 18 amino acids. The PCR used 60 Vbeta and 13 Jbeta primers. TCRdb's copy holds only in-frame clones and misses some; the assay was immunoSEQ multiplex PCR. This table has around 95,000 clones, over 75% appearing once. Notes on this clone: Antigen: not known.

J is TRBJ1-1 and V is TRBV7-9; TRBD1 matches at 8 bases. The material sequenced was PBMCs. The receptor's source is a female donor in good health and CMV-seropositive. CDR3 amino acids: CASSLGAGGPVGNTEAFF. Written as DNA, the CDR3 is TGTGCCAGCAGCTTAGGAGCAGGGGGCCCCGTAGGGAACACTGAAGCTTTCTTT.